Following are 27 T cell receptor beta chains from one sample sequenced in a study of blood T cell repertoires in COVID-19. TCRdb keeps only in-frame clones here, not all; method: immunoSEQ multiplex PCR. The table shows around 170,000 clones, with about 86% occurring only once. The sample taken for sequencing was peripheral blood. The origin of the receptors is a middle-aged man with active or convalescent COVID-19.

The rearrangement links TRBV9 to TRBJ2-7; 10 bases fit TRBD2. CDR1 is SGDLS and CDR2 is YYNGEE in the germline V gene. Unmatched junction bases numbered 6, after V lost 5 bases and J lost 1 base. This CDR3 has 15 residues. CDR3 sequence: CASSPSSGGSYEQYF. The CDR3 nucleotides are TGTGCCAGCAGTCCCTCTAGCGGGGGATCCTACGAGCAGTACTTC.

This rearrangement joins TRBV7-2 to TRBJ2-6; 7 bases agree with TRBD1. This CDR3 region has 17 residues. The V gene end was trimmed by 1 base and the J gene end by 0 bases; junction bases not matched to a gene: 3. CDR1 and CDR2 from the germline V gene are SGHTA and FQGNSA. CDR3 amino acids: CASSLGTGSSGANVLTF. In nucleotides, the CDR3 is TGTGCCAGCAGCTTAGGGACAGGTAGCTCTGGGGCCAACGTCCTGACTTTC.

This chain connects TRBV5-5 to TRBJ1-3; no clear D. CDR1 SGHKS and CDR2 YYEKEE come from the germline V gene (reference sequence). This CDR3 has 16 amino acids. Trimming removed 4 bases at V and 0 bases at J, with 14 bases between. CDR3 DNA sequence: TGTGCCAGCAGCCCTCTTTCTGAGAGCTCTGGAAACACCATATATTTT. Amino acids: CASSPLSESSGNTIYF.

This rearrangement joins TRBV7-3 to TRBJ2-1; TRBD2 aligns across 14 bases. J gave up 7 bases and V 5 bases, and 7 bases lay outside the gene matches. CDR1 is SGHTA and CDR2 is FQGTGA in the germline V gene. The CDR3 contains 16 residues. This CDR3 reads CASSRTSGRPENEQFF. CDR3 in DNA: TGTGCCAGCAGCAGGACTAGCGGGAGGCCCGAAAATGAGCAGTTCTTC.

The chain combines TRBV4-1 with TRBJ2-3, with 7 nucleotides matching TRBD2. The CDR3 extends over 16 amino acids. Per the germline V gene, CDR1 is MGHRA and CDR2 is YSYEKL. The junction had 5 bases not matched to a gene; V was cut back by 2 bases and J by 0 bases. The CDR3 protein is CASSQFASGSTDTQYF. The CDR3 DNA sequence: TGCGCCAGCAGCCAATTTGCTAGCGGAAGCACAGATACGCAGTATTTT.

The chain is built from TRBV30 and TRBJ1-2; 8 positions match TRBD1. CDR3 size: 11 residues. From germline, CDR1 is GTSNPN and CDR2 SVGIG (reference sequence). This CDR3 reads CAQDRGQGYTF. CDR3 nucleotide sequence: TGTGCTCAAGACAGGGGCCAAGGCTACACCTTC.

V is TRBV9 and J is TRBJ1-5, with 7 bases identical to TRBD1. CDR1 and CDR2 from the germline V gene are SGDLS and YYNGEE. The junction had 2 bases not matched to a gene; V was cut back by 2 bases and J by 0 bases. The CDR3 is 15 residues long. The CDR3 DNA follows: TGTGCCAGCAGCGTGGGACAGTATAGCAATCAGCCCCAGCATTTT. As protein: CASSVGQYSNQPQHF.

V usage is TRBV3-1 (or the pseudogene TRBV3-2) and J usage is TRBJ2-6, with 7 bases aligning to TRBD2. The J segment lost 0 bases and the V segment lost 4 bases, leaving 18 bases of the junction unmatched. The germline CDR1 and CDR2 sequences are LGHDT and YNNKEL (reference sequence). The CDR3 length is 21 residues. This CDR3 reads CASSPQSRASGLSSGANVLTF. In DNA, the CDR3 is TGTGCCAGCAGCCCTCAATCAAGGGCTAGCGGTCTTAGCTCTGGGGCCAACGTCCTGACTTTC.

The genes are TRBV6-2 or TRBV6-3 and TRBJ2-5; 9 nucleotides align to TRBD1. The germline gives CDR1 MNHEY, CDR2 SVGEGT. The length of the CDR3 is 15 residues. V shed 2 bases, J shed 5 bases, and the junction held 6 bases outside the gene matches. CDR3 amino acids: CASSYPGQGFETQYF. Written as DNA, the CDR3 is TGTGCCAGCAGTTACCCGGGACAGGGTTTCGAGACCCAGTACTTC.

The chain couples TRBV19 to TRBJ2-7, with 9 bases matching TRBD2. Germline CDR1 and CDR2: LNHDA and SQIVND (reference sequence). V was pared by 6 bases and J by 6 bases, with 9 bases of the junction left unmatched. This CDR3 contains 14 residues. This CDR3 is CASRRSSGRSEQYF. CDR3 nucleotides: TGTGCCAGTAGACGGAGTAGCGGGAGATCCGAGCAGTACTTC.

This rearrangement joins TRBV21-1 to TRBJ2-7; the table's TRBD1 call for D was not verified on the DNA. TRBV21-1 is reported as a pseudogene. The CDR3 is 17 amino acids. CDR3: CASSRLILRQGRNEQYF. CDR3 nucleotides: TGTGCCAGCAGCAGACTGATCCTCAGACAGGGAAGGAACGAGCAGTACTTC.

The V and J genes are TRBV5-4 and TRBJ1-2; 7 bases line up with TRBD1. Trimming took 3 bases from V and 7 from J; bases not matched to a gene: 18. Germline lookup yields CDR1 SGHNT and CDR2 YYREEE (reference sequence). The CDR3 runs to 17 residues. The CDR3 here is CASSSSPTRDRLAGYTF. CDR3 bases: TGTGCCAGCAGCTCCTCCCCCACCCGGGACAGACTTGCTGGCTACACCTTC. Full variable domain (remainder filled in from reference TRBV5-4 and TRBJ1-2): ETGVTQSPTHLIKTRGQQVTLRCSSQSGHNTVSWYQQALGQGPQFIFQYYREEENGRGNFPPRFSGLQFPNYSSELNVNALELDDSALYLCASSSSPTRDRLAGYTFGSGTRLTVV.

The chain recombines TRBV7-8 with TRBJ1-2; no definite D call. V lost 5 bases and J lost 8, with 15 bases in between. This CDR3 is 13 amino acids long. CDR1 is SGHVS, CDR2 FQNEAQ, per germline. The CDR3 loop is CASSRDMVKGYTF. CDR3 DNA: TGTGCCAGCAGCCGCGACATGGTGAAGGGCTACACCTTC.

The rearrangement links TRBV5-1 to TRBJ2-5, with 8 nucleotides matching TRBD1. This CDR3 has 15 residues. From germline, CDR1 is SGHRS and CDR2 YFSETQ. The V and J ends lost 3 bases and 5 bases, in that order; junction bases with no gene match: 9. CDR3 bases: TGCGCCAGCAGCTCCGGGACAGGCGATGTGGAGACCCAGTACTTC. Translation: CASSSGTGDVETQYF.

This clone showed up just a few times. This sequence joins TRBV24-1 and TRBJ1-1; D gene unclear. Per the germline V gene, CDR1 is KGHDR and CDR2 is SFDVKD. V was shortened by 3 bases and J by 4 bases, with 8 bases between the two germline ends. The CDR3 extends over 13 amino acids. The CDR3 nucleotides read TGTGCCACCAGTGATGCGGGTGGCACTGAAGCTTTCTTT. It encodes CATSDAGGTEAFF.

This clone occurred once. The chain has TRBV2 and TRBJ1-4; D might be TRBD1 (6 bases). The CDR3 loop spans 14 amino acids. Trimming left V 3 bases short and J 6 bases short, with 11 bases between. Germline V lookup: CDR1 SNHLY, CDR2 FYNNEI. The CDR3 loop reads CASSEGQGHEKLFF. The DNA of the CDR3 is TGTGCCAGCAGTGAGGGGCAGGGGCATGAAAAACTGTTTTTT. The entire variable domain, with the rest obtained from reference TRBV2 and TRBJ1-4, is as follows: EPEVTQTPSHQVTQMGQEVILRCVPISNHLYFYWYRQILGQKVEFLVSFYNNEISEKSEIFDDQFSVERPDGSNFTLKIRSTKLEDSAMYFCASSEGQGHEKLFFGSGTQLSVL.

The chain joins TRBV11-2 to TRBJ1-1; 9 positions match TRBD1. The CDR3 spans 15 residues. Germline trimming cut 0 bases from V and 6 bases from J; bases unmatched to any gene: 5. Germline CDR1 reads SGHAT; CDR2 reads FQNNGV. CDR3: CASSLDPWTGAEAFF. For the CDR3, the DNA is TGTGCCAGCAGCTTAGACCCATGGACAGGGGCTGAAGCTTTCTTT.

V is TRBV5-4 and J is TRBJ1-2; tentative D call: TRBD1 (6 bases). Trimming shortened V by 2 bases and J by 3 bases, and 8 bases separated the two germline ends. This CDR3 comprises 13 residues. Germline loops: CDR1 SGHNT, CDR2 YYREEE (reference sequence). CDR3 protein: CASSFKGDYGYTF. CDR3 bases: TGTGCCAGCAGCTTTAAGGGGGACTATGGCTACACCTTC.

The chain carries TRBV13 and TRBJ2-3, with D uncertain. Germline V gives CDR1 PRHDT, CDR2 FYEKMQ (reference sequence). The CDR3 totals 12 residues. V lost 4 bases and J lost 1, with 3 bases in between. CDR3 coding DNA: TGTGCCAGCAGCTCGGGCACAGATACGCAGTATTTT. The encoded protein is CASSSGTDTQYF.

This chain links TRBV18 with TRBJ1-3; D remains ambiguous. Germline V gene lookup returns CDR1 KGHSH and CDR2 LQKENI. V was shortened by 6 bases and J by 1 base, with 10 bases between the two germline ends. The CDR3 has 14 amino acids. The CDR3 DNA reads TGTGCCAGCTCTCAATCTGAGTCTGGAAACACCATATATTTT. It is translated as CASSQSESGNTIYF.

The chain has TRBV7-2 and TRBJ2-7, with 10 bases matching TRBD2. Trimming removed 0 bases from V and 7 bases from J; junction bases left unmatched: 9. The CDR3 consists of 16 residues. Germline CDR1 SGHTA, CDR2 FQGNSA. The CDR3 bases are TGTGCCAGCAGCTTAGCCCTTAGCGGGGGGTTGGGGGAGCAGTACTTC. Translated, it gives CASSLALSGGLGEQYF.

The genes are TRBV5-8 and TRBJ2-7; D is possibly TRBD2 (6 bases). This CDR3 has 14 amino acids. Per the germline V gene, CDR1 is SGHTS and CDR2 is YDEGEE. Between the trimmed V and J ends, which lost 2 bases and 1 base, there was a span of 10 bases. CDR3 sequence (DNA): TGTGCCAGCAGCTTCCTCGCGGGGTCCTACGAGCAGTACTTC. Amino acids: CASSFLAGSYEQYF.

The chain links TRBV4-1 to TRBJ2-7, with 8 bases fitting TRBD1. This CDR3 is 15 amino acids long. V dropped 5 bases and J dropped 0; count of bases not matched to a gene: 6. Germline V gene lookup returns CDR1 MGHRA and CDR2 YSYEKL. The CDR3 is CASSTSTGDSYEQYF. The CDR3 coding sequence is TGCGCCAGCAGCACCTCGACAGGGGACTCCTACGAGCAGTACTTC.

This clone has a single count. The chain joins TRBV18 to TRBJ2-7, with a possible D match to TRBD2 (7 bases). The length of the CDR3 is 14 residues. Germline V gene sequence: CDR1 KGHSH, CDR2 LQKENI. V gave up 3 bases and J gave up 3 bases, with 12 bases separating them. CDR3 sequence (DNA): TGTGCCAGCTCACCGGCGAGGGGGGGCTACGAGCAGTACTTC. Residues: CASSPARGGYEQYF.

The V gene is TRBV7-3, the J gene TRBJ1-4; D ambiguous. Germline lookup yields CDR1 SGHTA and CDR2 FQGTGA. Trimming shortened V by 1 base and J by 6 bases, and 15 bases separated the two germline ends. The CDR3 loop spans 16 amino acids. CDR3 DNA: TGTGCCAGCAGCTTAAAAATTCTTAGAGGAGATGAAAAACTGTTTTTT. It yields the protein CASSLKILRGDEKLFF.

The chain links TRBV7-3 to TRBJ2-7; D might be TRBD2 (5 bases). V lost 0 bases and J 0 bases, leaving 15 bases between the germline ends. Looked up from germline, CDR1 is SGHTA and CDR2 is FQGTGA. The CDR3 runs to 17 residues. Here the CDR3 reads CASSLTPASQDSYEQYF. The CDR3 DNA is TGTGCCAGCAGCTTAACGCCTGCTAGCCAAGACTCCTACGAGCAGTACTTC.

This chain joins TRBV5-1 and TRBJ2-7; TRBD2 is a possible D gene (6 bases). CDR1 and CDR2 from the germline V gene are SGHRS and YFSETQ. V shed 2 bases and J shed 0 bases, with 15 bases lying between them. The CDR3 is made up of 16 amino acids. The CDR3 nucleotides read TGCGCCAGCAGCTTCGGGCGGGGAAAGAGCTCCTACGAGCAGTACTTC. Amino acids: CASSFGRGKSSYEQYF.